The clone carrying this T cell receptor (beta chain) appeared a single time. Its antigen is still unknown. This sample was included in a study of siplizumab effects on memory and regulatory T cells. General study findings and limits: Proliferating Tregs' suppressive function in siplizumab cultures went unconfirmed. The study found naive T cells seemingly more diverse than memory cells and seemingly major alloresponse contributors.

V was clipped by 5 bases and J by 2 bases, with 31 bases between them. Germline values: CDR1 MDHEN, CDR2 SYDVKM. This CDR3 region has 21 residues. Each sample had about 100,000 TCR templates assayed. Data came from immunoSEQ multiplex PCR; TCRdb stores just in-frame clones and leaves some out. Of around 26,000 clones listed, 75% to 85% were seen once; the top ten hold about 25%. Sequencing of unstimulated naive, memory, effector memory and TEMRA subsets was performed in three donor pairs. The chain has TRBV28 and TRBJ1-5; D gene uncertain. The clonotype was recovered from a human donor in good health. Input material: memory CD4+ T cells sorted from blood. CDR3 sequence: CASSRSYRILIGSKGNQPQHF. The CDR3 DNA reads TGTGCCAGCAGTCGCTCCTATCGTATTTTAATTGGGAGTAAGGGCAATCAGCCCCAGCATTTT.